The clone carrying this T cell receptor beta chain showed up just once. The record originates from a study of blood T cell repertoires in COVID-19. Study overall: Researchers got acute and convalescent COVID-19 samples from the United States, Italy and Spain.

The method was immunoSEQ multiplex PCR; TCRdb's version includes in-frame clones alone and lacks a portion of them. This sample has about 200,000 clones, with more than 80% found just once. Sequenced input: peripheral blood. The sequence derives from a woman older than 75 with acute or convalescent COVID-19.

The CDR3 sequence is CASSLTGTEEETQYF. In DNA form, the CDR3 reads TGTGCCAGCTCACTAACCGGGACAGAGGAAGAGACCCAGTACTTC. V gene TRBV18 combines with J gene TRBJ2-5; 7 bases line up with TRBD1. Germline lookup yields CDR1 KGHSH and CDR2 LQKENI. V was clipped by 4 bases and J by 3 bases; unmatched bases: 8. The CDR3 length is 15 residues.